Listed below are T cell receptor beta chains from one sample, sequenced in a study of blood T cell repertoires in COVID-19. Assay used: immunoSEQ multiplex PCR; TCRdb lists only in-frame clones, some missing. The sample lists about 90,000 clones; almost 95% were seen once. Sample: peripheral blood. These receptors were collected from a woman between 55 and 75 years old with active COVID-19. Each CDR3 is given with its conserved first and last residue. The order of the fields is J gene, V gene, clone size, D gene, CDR3 protein, CDR3 DNA. A D gene is named only where the DNA matches it firmly. Some rows have no size entry. The others give once, few or many, or a class for an expanded clone.

>TRBJ2-1|TRBV7-9|once|NA
CASSLVQTLYNEQFF
TGTGCCAGCAGCTTAGTACAGACCCTCTACAATGAGCAGTTCTTC
>TRBJ1-2|TRBV30|NA|TRBD1
CAWSPGTGHGYTF
TGTGCCTGGAGCCCCGGGACAGGGCATGGCTACACCTTC
>TRBJ2-7|TRBV7-9|NA|TRBD1
CASSRDRGYEQYF
TGTGCCAGCAGTCGGGACAGGGGTTACGAGCAGTACTTC
>TRBJ2-1|TRBV3-1/TRBV3-2|NA|TRBD1
CASSRTGTGSNEQFF
TGTGCCAGCAGCCGGACCGGGACAGGGAGTAATGAGCAGTTCTTC
>TRBJ1-2|TRBV7-2|NA|TRBD1
CASSPDRVLSWTF
TGTGCCAGCAGCCCGGACAGGGTGTTGTCTTGGACCTTC
>TRBJ1-2|TRBV14|NA|NA
CASSLQSAGGYTF
TGTGCCAGCAGCCTCCAAAGTGCGGGTGGCTACACCTTC
>TRBJ2-2|TRBV7-7|NA|NA
CASSDRVGELFF
TGTGCCAGCAGCGACCGGGTCGGGGAGCTGTTTTTT
>TRBJ2-7|TRBV19|NA|NA
CASSDRGSWEQYF
TGTGCCAGTTCGGACAGAGGGAGTTGGGAGCAGTACTTC
>TRBJ1-4|TRBV5-1|NA|NA
CASSLSGQSNEKLFF
TGCGCCAGCAGCTTGAGCGGGCAGTCTAATGAAAAACTGTTTTTT
>TRBJ2-6|TRBV4-3|few|TRBD1
CASSQEGTGGANVLTF
TGCGCCAGCAGCCAAGAAGGGACAGGGGGGGCCAACGTCCTGACTTTC
>TRBJ2-1|TRBV12-5|NA|TRBD2
CASGFGRGGIKNEQFF
TGTGCTAGTGGTTTCGGGCGGGGGGGCATTAAGAATGAGCAGTTCTTC
>TRBJ2-3|TRBV19|NA|NA
CASKGDSPNPYTDTQYF
TGTGCCAGTAAAGGCGACAGCCCGAACCCTTACACAGATACGCAGTATTTT
>TRBJ1-1|TRBV10-2|NA|TRBD1
CASRQGATEAFF
TGCGCCAGTCGACAGGGGGCCACTGAAGCTTTCTTT
>TRBJ2-2|TRBV24-1|once|NA
CATSDQRGLFF
TGTGCCACCAGTGACCAAAGGGGGCTGTTTTTT
>TRBJ2-7|TRBV7-8|NA|TRBD1
CASSSRDRVGEQYF
TGTGCCAGCAGCAGCCGGGACAGGGTCGGCGAGCAGTACTTC
>TRBJ1-1|TRBV6-5|once|NA
CAALQGGGEAFF
TGTGCCGCTCTCCAGGGCGGGGGTGAAGCTTTCTTT
>TRBJ1-2|TRBV7-9|NA|TRBD1
CASSLGQGANGYTF
TGTGCCAGCAGCTTAGGGCAGGGGGCGAATGGCTACACCTTC
>TRBJ2-3|TRBV9|NA|NA
CASSVGSFPRDTQYF
TGTGCCAGCAGCGTAGGATCTTTCCCGCGAGATACGCAGTATTTT
>TRBJ1-1|TRBV27|NA|NA
CASRPAGAPNTEAFF
TGTGCCAGCAGGCCGGCGGGGGCGCCTAACACTGAAGCTTTCTTT
>TRBJ1-4|TRBV5-6|NA|TRBD1
CASSFRGLGEKLFF
TGTGCCAGCAGCTTTAGGGGGCTAGGGGAAAAACTGTTTTTT
>TRBJ1-3|TRBV28|NA|TRBD1
CASSSTGARGNTIYF
TGTGCCAGCAGTTCGACAGGGGCAAGAGGAAACACCATATATTTT
>TRBJ1-2|TRBV10-3|NA|NA
CAIRGRVGDNSTYGYTF
TGTGCCATCAGGGGAAGGGTAGGGGACAATTCCACCTATGGCTACACCTTC
>TRBJ1-1|TRBV4-1|NA|NA
CASSQDKGAQAFF
TGCGCCAGCAGCCAAGATAAAGGGGCTCAGGCTTTCTTT
>TRBJ2-6|TRBV18|NA|NA
CASSTTGWANVLTF
TGTGCCAGCTCAACGACGGGGTGGGCCAACGTCCTGACTTTC
>TRBJ1-1|TRBV6-2/TRBV6-3|once|NA
CASSYTGTRTEAFF
TGTGCCAGCAGTTACACAGGGACTAGGACTGAAGCTTTCTTT
>TRBJ2-1|TRBV5-1|NA|TRBD2
CASSYTGTSNNEQFF
TGCGCCAGCAGCTACACCGGGACTAGCAATAATGAGCAGTTCTTC
>TRBJ1-1|TRBV5-3|NA|NA
CARSHRGGSTEAFF
TGTGCCAGAAGCCACCGGGGGGGGAGCACTGAAGCTTTCTTT
>TRBJ1-3|TRBV2|NA|TRBD1
CASREDRSSGNTIYF
TGTGCCAGCAGGGAGGACAGGTCTTCTGGAAACACCATATATTTT
>TRBJ2-7|TRBV6-5|NA|NA
CASSYWQGPYEQYF
TGTGCCAGCAGTTACTGGCAGGGGCCCTACGAGCAGTACTTC
>TRBJ1-2|TRBV7-3|few|TRBD1
CASSPDRDYGYTF
TGTGCCAGCAGCCCCGACAGGGACTATGGCTACACCTTC
>TRBJ2-7|TRBV5-4|NA|NA
CASSLPAEGTYEQYF
TGTGCCAGCAGCTTGCCCGCCGAGGGAACCTACGAGCAGTACTTC
>TRBJ1-3|TRBV15|NA|NA
CATSNLLDSLSISGNTIYF
TGTGCCACCAGCAACTTATTGGACAGTCTAAGTATCTCTGGAAACACCATATATTTT
>TRBJ2-4|TRBV4-1|NA|TRBD2
CASSLLFSASGGIAKNIQYF
TGCGCCAGCAGCCTCCTATTCTCGGCTAGCGGGGGGATAGCCAAAAACATTCAGTACTTC
>TRBJ2-1|TRBV5-1|NA|TRBD1
CASSKGQSNEQFF
TGCGCCAGCTCTAAGGGACAGTCGAATGAGCAGTTCTTC
>TRBJ2-7|TRBV15|NA|NA
CATSRQRQAGHEQYF
TGTGCCACCAGCAGACAGCGGCAGGCGGGTCACGAGCAGTACTTC